This T cell receptor (beta chain) comes out of a study of T cell responses to AZD1222 COVID-19 vaccine. Germline trimming cut 6 bases from V and 3 bases from J; bases unmatched to any gene: 10. The germline V gene encodes CDR1 LNHDA and CDR2 SQIVND (reference sequence). The length of the CDR3 is 15 residues. Using immunoSEQ multiplex PCR, the repertoire was profiled, and TCRdb retains in-frame clones only, with some absent. The sample has 100,000 to 150,000 clones; around nine tenths are singletons. Sequenced here: peripheral blood, sampled on day 0 of AZD1222 vaccination. This sequence originates from an adult in good health. The rearrangement uses TRBV19 and TRBJ1-1; 7 bases map to TRBD1. CDR3 region: CASSRGTAGDTEAFF. The CDR3 coding sequence is TGTGCCAGTAGCCGTGGGACAGCCGGGGACACTGAAGCTTTCTTT.